This T cell receptor (beta chain) was profiled in a study of cytomegalovirus exposure and HLA in healthy donors. On the study more broadly: Most genotyped donors, 81% of fewer than 400, had Caucasian-associated genetic ancestry.

On this clone itself: Its matching antigen is unknown.

PCR employed 60 Vbeta and 13 Jbeta primers. Sequencing used immunoSEQ multiplex PCR; TCRdb keeps in-frame clones, though not all of them. The data hold about 130,000 clones, with over 70% observed a single time. The CDR3 has 17 amino acids. Germline V lookup: CDR1 LNHNV, CDR2 YYDKDF (reference sequence). Trimming cost V 0 bases and J 2 bases, with 16 bases left between them. Study conclusions and caveats: What a later analysis showed was that several of the most significant clusters appeared linked to common viral pathogens. When analyzed later, the rates of TCR association showed variation by HLA locus, with DRB1 the most and HLA-C the fewest. CMV serostatus alone was available as immune exposure information.

The source of this sequence is a woman under 30 in good health and CMV-seronegative. Sequencing was carried out using PBMCs. The chain links TRBV15 to TRBJ1-1; D is unresolved. This CDR3 reads CATSRDPRFTTNTEAFF. The DNA for the CDR3 is TGTGCCACCAGCAGAGATCCTCGCTTTACCACTAACACTGAAGCTTTCTTT.